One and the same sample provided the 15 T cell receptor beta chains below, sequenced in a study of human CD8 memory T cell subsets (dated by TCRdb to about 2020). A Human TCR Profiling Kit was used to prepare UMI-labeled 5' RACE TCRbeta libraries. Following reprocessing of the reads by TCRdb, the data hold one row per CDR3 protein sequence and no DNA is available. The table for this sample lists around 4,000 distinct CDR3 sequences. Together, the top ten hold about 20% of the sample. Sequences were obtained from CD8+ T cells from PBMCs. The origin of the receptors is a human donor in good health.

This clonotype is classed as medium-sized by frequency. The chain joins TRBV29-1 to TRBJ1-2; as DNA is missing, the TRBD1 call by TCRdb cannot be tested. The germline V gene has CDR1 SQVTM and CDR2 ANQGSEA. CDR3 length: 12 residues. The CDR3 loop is CSVGRTGDGYTF.

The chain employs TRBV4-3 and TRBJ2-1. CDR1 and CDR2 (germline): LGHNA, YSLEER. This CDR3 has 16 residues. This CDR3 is CASSQDRQSSYNEQFF.

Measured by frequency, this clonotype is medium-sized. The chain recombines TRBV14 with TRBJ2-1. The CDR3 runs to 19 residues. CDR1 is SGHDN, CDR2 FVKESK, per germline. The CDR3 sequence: CASSQVPHFRRMSYNEQFF.

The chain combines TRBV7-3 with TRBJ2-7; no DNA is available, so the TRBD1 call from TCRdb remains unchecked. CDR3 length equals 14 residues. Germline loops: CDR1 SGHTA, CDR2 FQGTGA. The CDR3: CASSLKAGGYEQYF.

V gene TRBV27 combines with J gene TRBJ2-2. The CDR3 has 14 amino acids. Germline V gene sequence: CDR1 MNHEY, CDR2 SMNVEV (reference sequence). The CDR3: CASSFLGSTGELFF.

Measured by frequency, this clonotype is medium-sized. The CDR3 loop is CAISEPVAGVREASTDTQYF. The chain combines TRBV10-3 with TRBJ2-3; TCRdb proposes TRBD2, but this gene call is untestable without DNA. This CDR3 is built from 20 residues. In germline, CDR1 is ENHRY, CDR2 SYGVKD.

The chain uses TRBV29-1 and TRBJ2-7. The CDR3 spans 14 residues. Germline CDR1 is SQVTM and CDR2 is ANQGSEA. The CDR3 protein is CSVGIQSPAYEQYF.

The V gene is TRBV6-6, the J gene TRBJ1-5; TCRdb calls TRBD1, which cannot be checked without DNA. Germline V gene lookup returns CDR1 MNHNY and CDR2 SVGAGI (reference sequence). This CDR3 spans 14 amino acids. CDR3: CASSYADSRGPQHF.

CDR3 sequence reads: CASSFTGDNYGYTF. The chain couples TRBV11-2 to TRBJ1-2; the D call from TCRdb, TRBD1, cannot be confirmed without DNA. Germline CDR1 and CDR2: SGHAT and FQNNGV. CDR3 length: 14 residues.

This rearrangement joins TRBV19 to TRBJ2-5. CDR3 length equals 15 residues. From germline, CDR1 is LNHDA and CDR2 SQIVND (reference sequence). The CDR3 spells CASSIFPTPQETQYF.

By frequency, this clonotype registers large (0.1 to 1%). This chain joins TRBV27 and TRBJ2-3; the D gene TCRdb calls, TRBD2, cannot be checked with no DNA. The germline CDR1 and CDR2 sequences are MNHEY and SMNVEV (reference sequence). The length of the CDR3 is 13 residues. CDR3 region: CASSLGTSGVQYF.

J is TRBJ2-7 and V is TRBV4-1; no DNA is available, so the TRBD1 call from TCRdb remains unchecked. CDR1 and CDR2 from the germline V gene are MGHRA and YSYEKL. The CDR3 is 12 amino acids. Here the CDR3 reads CASSRMGGEQYF.

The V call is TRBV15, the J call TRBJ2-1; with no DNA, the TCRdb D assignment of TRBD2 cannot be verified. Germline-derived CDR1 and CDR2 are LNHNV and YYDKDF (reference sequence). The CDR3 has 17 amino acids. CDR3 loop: CATSRDGRAGVENEQFF.

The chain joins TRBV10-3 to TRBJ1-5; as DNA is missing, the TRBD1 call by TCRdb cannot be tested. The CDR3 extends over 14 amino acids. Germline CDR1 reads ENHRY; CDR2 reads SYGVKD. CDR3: CAISVGGSNQPQHF.

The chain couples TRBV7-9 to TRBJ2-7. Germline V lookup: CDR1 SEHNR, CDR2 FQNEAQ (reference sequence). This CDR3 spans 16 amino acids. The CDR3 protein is CASSSSISSSRHEQYF.